These T cell receptor beta chains were read from a single sample in a study of tumor-infiltrating lymphocytes in localized non-small cell lung cancer. Method: immunoSEQ multiplex PCR; TCRdb's copy keeps in-frame clones and lacks some. The table has some 13,000 clones, about 64% seen once. The sample consisted of uninvolved lung tissue not adjacent to the tumor. These receptor sequences come from a human donor with non-small cell lung cancer. Each CDR3 is given with its conserved first and last residue. A D gene is named only where the DNA matches it firmly. Size is stated for part of the rows, as once, few or many counts, or as a class when the clone is expanded.

clone_size d_call j_call v_call cdr3_aa cdr3_nt
- TRBD1 TRBJ1-1 TRBV5-6 CASSGTGLNTEAFF TGTGCCAGCAGCGGGACAGGTCTGAACACTGAAGCTTTCTTT
- - TRBJ2-3 TRBV28 CASSFFGGFGTDTQYF TGTGCCAGCAGTTTTTTCGGGGGCTTCGGCACAGATACGCAGTATTTT
- - TRBJ1-2 TRBV14 CASSQGLQYGYTF TGTGCCAGCAGCCAAGGACTACAGTATGGCTACACCTTC
few - TRBJ1-1 TRBV7-9 CASSPTGSRAFF TGTGCCAGCAGCCCTACGGGGAGTAGAGCTTTCTTT
- - TRBJ1-3 TRBV2 CASSEGGTPISSGNTIYF TGTGCCAGCAGTGAAGGGGGGACACCCATCAGCTCTGGAAACACCATATATTTT
few - TRBJ1-6 TRBV19 CASRDSSYNSPLHF TGTGCCAGTAGGGACAGCTCCTATAATTCACCCCTCCACTTT
once - TRBJ1-5 TRBV7-2 CASSLQQGSGQPQHF TGTGCCAGCAGCCTTCAACAGGGATCTGGGCAGCCCCAGCATTTT
- - TRBJ2-2 TRBV4-1 CASSGSLNTGELFF TGCGCCAGCAGCGGATCATTGAACACCGGGGAGCTGTTTTTT
- - TRBJ2-2 TRBV5-4 CASSLGLNTNTGELFF TGTGCCAGCAGCTTGGGGCTAAACACGAACACCGGGGAGCTGTTTTTT
- TRBD1 TRBJ1-4 TRBV2 CASSEGGTGGEKLFF TGTGCCAGCAGTGAAGGCGGGACAGGGGGTGAAAAACTGTTTTTT
few - TRBJ1-5 TRBV4-1 CASSQTRLRGGNQPQHF TGCGCCAGCAGCCAAACCCGGCTTCGGGGCGGCAATCAGCCCCAGCATTTT
- TRBD1 TRBJ2-5 TRBV5-1 CASSSTGARETQYF TGCGCCAGCAGCTCGACAGGGGCACGGGAGACCCAGTACTTC
- - TRBJ1-3 TRBV5-8 CASSLVQGGSGNTIYF TGTGCCAGCAGCTTGGTGCAAGGGGGCTCTGGAAACACCATATATTTT
- - TRBJ1-5 TRBV28 CASSSAGRTFNQPQHF TGTGCCAGCAGTTCCGCGGGTCGGACCTTTAATCAGCCCCAGCATTTT
- - TRBJ2-2 TRBV19 CASSPFSNTGELFF TGTGCCAGTAGTCCGTTTTCGAACACCGGGGAGCTGTTTTTT
once TRBD2 TRBJ2-1 TRBV14 CASSQDLTSGYQSSYNEQFF TGTGCCAGCAGCCAAGATCTTACTAGCGGGTATCAAAGCTCCTACAATGAGCAGTTCTTC
- TRBD1 TRBJ1-5 TRBV6-5 CASMKGQGDQPQHF TGTGCCAGCATGAAGGGACAGGGAGATCAGCCCCAGCATTTT
- - TRBJ2-6 TRBV27 CASSRRDMGFSGANVLTF TGTGCCAGCAGTCGGCGGGACATGGGGTTTTCTGGGGCCAACGTCCTGACTTTC
- TRBD1 TRBJ1-1 TRBV7-2 CASSLDGTGGLNTEAFF TGTGCCAGCAGCTTAGACGGGACAGGGGGCTTGAACACTGAAGCTTTCTTT
- - TRBJ1-1 TRBV19 CASSTQGGTEAFF TGTGCCAGTAGTACCCAGGGAGGGACTGAAGCTTTCTTT
- - TRBJ2-7 TRBV19 CASSIVLNGYEQYF TGTGCCAGTAGTATAGTATTGAACGGATACGAGCAGTACTTC
- - TRBJ1-1 TRBV2 CASSQGRHTEAFF TGTGCCAGCAGTCAAGGACGCCACACTGAAGCTTTCTTT
- - TRBJ2-1 TRBV6-4 CASSDRYGEYNEQFF TGTGCCAGCAGTGACCGCTACGGGGAGTACAATGAGCAGTTCTTC
- - TRBJ1-2 TRBV7-3 CASSLIFLFNYGYTF TGTGCCAGCAGCTTAATTTTCCTCTTCAACTATGGCTACACCTTC
- TRBD2 TRBJ2-1 TRBV11-2 CASSHRLAEYNEQFF TGTGCCAGCAGCCACCGACTAGCGGAGTACAATGAGCAGTTCTTC
- - TRBJ1-1 TRBV10-3 CAISESNGGLDTEAFF TGTGCCATCAGTGAGTCGAACGGGGGGCTAGACACTGAAGCTTTCTTT
- TRBD1 TRBJ1-2 TRBV19 CASTPRDRDGYTF TGTGCCAGTACCCCTAGGGACAGGGATGGCTACACCTTC